This TCR beta chain came from a study of blood T cells in healthy people across ages. General study findings and limits: The authors considered diversity estimates from one million T cells to be underestimates. When set beside aged donors, long-lived donors presented more naive CD4+ cells and higher diversity.

Together with a sample-barcoded 5' primer, a J-beta primer mix was included in a second PCR lasting about 6 to 12 cycles. Any given sample supplied a minimum of 2.5 million CDR3-containing paired-end reads. Using its own MiXCR run on the 5' RACE reads, TCRdb lists one record per CDR3 protein. The data show just under 900,000 distinct CDR3 sequences, with 25% to 30% seen just once and 15% to 20% held by the top ten. Isolation recovered at least 7 million PBMCs from every sample. V lost 4 bases, J lost 0 bases, and 16 bases lay in between. The CDR3 covers 17 residues. Germline loops: CDR1 SGHNT, CDR2 YYREEE (reference sequence). A remark on this clonotype: Antigen: not known.

The chain employs TRBV5-4 and TRBJ1-4, with D possibly being TRBD1 (6 bases). The TCR originated in a woman aged 80 or over in good health. Sequencing was carried out using blood. CDR3 coding DNA: TGTGCCAGCAGCGAGAGCCACCCAGGGGCAACTAATGAAAAACTGTTTTTT. It codes for CASSESHPGATNEKLFF.